Reported below is one TCR beta chain. The study drew the donors from its approximately 110-subject validation cohort, separate from the approximately 700-subject first cohort. The data were taken from a study of cytomegalovirus exposure and HLA in healthy donors. CDR3 length: 17 residues. CDR1 and CDR2 (germline): SGDLS, YYNGEE. The ends lost 2 bases at V and 0 bases at J; junction bases unmatched: 10. Clones were read by immunoSEQ multiplex PCR, and TCRdb kept only the in-frame ones, dropping some. The profile shows approximately 70,000 clones, approximately 94% of them singletons. The chain has TRBV9 and TRBJ2-7, with TRBD2 matching over 8 bases. The sequencing sample was made of PBMCs. This receptor was identified in a young woman in good health and CMV-seronegative. As DNA, the CDR3 is TGTGCCAGCAGCGTCGGCGCAACTAGCGGAAGCTCCTACGAGCAGTACTTC. It specifies CASSVGATSGSSYEQYF.